This TCR beta chain originates from a study of graft-versus-host responses after intestinal transplantation. About this clone itself: The antigen is undetermined.

Some clones are missing from TCRdb's copy, which holds only in-frame ones; the method was immunoSEQ multiplex PCR. The sample contains about 66,000 clones, roughly 88% of which appear only once. CDR1 and CDR2 from the germline V gene are MNHEY and SMNVEV (reference sequence). This CDR3 has 15 amino acids. V was pared by 5 bases and J by 3 bases, with 16 bases between. This receptor was identified in a human donor who received an intestinal transplant. Sequenced here: unstimulated CD8+ T cells sorted from spleen or lymph node cells, sampled before intestinal transplant. V gene TRBV27 combines with J gene TRBJ1-1; D unresolved. The CDR3 nucleotides read TGTGCCAGCAGTCTAGTTGGGTGGAGGCACACTGAAGCTTTCTTT. It yields the protein CASSLVGWRHTEAFF.